This TCR beta chain was sequenced in a study of post-analysis software for immune sequencing data. Study-level information: Patients had relapsing-remitting, secondary progressive or progressive-relapsing multiple sclerosis; some lacked subtype.

Findings and caveats of the study: Multiple sclerosis patients showed significantly lower normalized Chao1 diversity than controls did.

As to this clonotype: Antigen: not known.

Presence of unique molecular identifiers characterized the TCR beta cDNA libraries. Starting from roughly 1.1 to 9.2 million T cells, the study yielded hundreds of thousands of cDNA molecules. TCRdb called the PCR reads again in MiXCR, with one record for every CDR3 protein. The sample includes roughly 670,000 distinct CDR3 sequences, 55% to 60% of them seen just once. This TCR was sampled from a girl between 2 and 10 years old with multiple sclerosis. Material for sequencing was blood.

The CDR3 is CASSQLWLYSYNEQFF. The CDR3 DNA follows: TGTGCCAGCAGCCAATTGTGGCTATACTCCTACAATGAGCAGTTCTTC. V usage is TRBV16 and J usage is TRBJ2-1; D uncertain. Germline V lookup: CDR1 KGHSY, CDR2 FQNENV. The V gene lost 1 base and the J gene lost 0 bases, with 10 bases spanning the gap. This CDR3 is built from 16 residues.